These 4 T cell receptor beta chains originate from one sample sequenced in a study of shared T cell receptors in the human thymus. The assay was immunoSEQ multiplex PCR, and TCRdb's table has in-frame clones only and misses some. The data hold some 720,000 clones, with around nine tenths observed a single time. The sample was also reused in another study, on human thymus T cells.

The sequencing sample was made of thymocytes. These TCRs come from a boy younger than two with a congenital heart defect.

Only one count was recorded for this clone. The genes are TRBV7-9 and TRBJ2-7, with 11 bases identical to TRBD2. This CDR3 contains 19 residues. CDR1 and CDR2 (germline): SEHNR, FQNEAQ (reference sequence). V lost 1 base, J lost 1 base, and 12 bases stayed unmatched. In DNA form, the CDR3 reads TGTGCCAGCAGCTTAGGGCTAGCGGGAGGTGTTAATGAGTCCTACGAGCAGTACTTC. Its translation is CASSLGLAGGVNESYEQYF.

As DNA, the CDR3 is TGTGCCAGCTCACCCCACAGGGATTCTAACTATGGCTACACCTTC. Translation: CASSPHRDSNYGYTF. The genes are TRBV18 and TRBJ1-2; TRBD1 might be the D (6 bases). This CDR3 region has 15 residues. V lost 3 bases to trimming and J lost 0 bases, with 11 bases between them. Looked up from germline, CDR1 is KGHSH and CDR2 is LQKENI.

CDR3 region: CASSARTVRGYGYTF. The CDR3 region has the DNA TGTGCCAGCAGCGCCCGGACAGTGCGAGGCTATGGCTACACCTTC. V and J are TRBV7-2 and TRBJ1-2, with D maybe TRBD1 (6 bases). V lost 5 bases and J 4 bases, leaving 17 bases between the germline ends. The germline V gene has CDR1 SGHTA and CDR2 FQGNSA. The CDR3 is 15 amino acids.

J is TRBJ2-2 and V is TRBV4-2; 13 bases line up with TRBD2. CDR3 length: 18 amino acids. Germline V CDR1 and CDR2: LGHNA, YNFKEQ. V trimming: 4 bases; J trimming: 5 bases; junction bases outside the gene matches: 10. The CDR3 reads CASSRFMGLAGRTGELFF. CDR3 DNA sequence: TGTGCCAGCAGCCGATTTATGGGACTAGCGGGAAGGACCGGGGAGCTGTTTTTT.